This TCR beta chain was recorded in a study of blood T cell repertoires in COVID-19. This CDR3 spans 16 amino acids. V was pared by 3 bases and J by 0 bases, with 12 bases between. The germline V gene encodes CDR1 KGHSH and CDR2 LQKENI. The data were produced by immunoSEQ multiplex PCR, yet TCRdb's version contains in-frame clones alone and is incomplete. Of approximately 250,000 clones in the sample, around 83% were seen once. Sequenced material: peripheral blood. The receptor was isolated from a woman aged 45-59 years with acute or convalescent COVID-19. The rearrangement links TRBV18 to TRBJ1-3; D unclear. The CDR3 DNA sequence: TGTGCCAGCTCACCCTACGCGGCTTACTCTGGAAACACCATATATTTT. Its translation is CASSPYAAYSGNTIYF.